This TCR beta chain was identified in a study of regulatory T cells in long-lasting Graves disease. Study-level results: Sample size, which was small, may have reduced accuracy. Among persistent patients, a larger number of public clonotypes were shared (about 3,000) than among newly diagnosed patients (more than 850).

CDR1 is SGHRS and CDR2 is YFSETQ in the germline V gene. V was clipped by 4 bases and J by 0 bases; unmatched bases: 10. This CDR3 contains 17 residues. Time point: persistent/refractory GD, antithyroid drugs over 5 years with positive TRAb. With RNA extracted from PBMCs as input, the TCR library was made. One endocrinology department in Xi'an, China, was where patients came from. Researchers made TCR beta libraries by using iRepertoire HTBI primers and running Arm-PCR on CDR3 regions. Via MiXCR, TCRdb re-called the multiplex PCR reads, giving one row per CDR3 protein. The sample lists roughly 400,000 distinct CDR3 sequences, approximately 22% seen once, with around 15% in the top ten. On this clonotype itself: Its antigen is as yet unknown.

This sample comprised peripheral blood mononuclear cells (PBMCs), obtained when the disease was refractory, from a patient treated with antithyroid drugs. This receptor was obtained from a female donor with Graves disease. This chain connects TRBV5-1 to TRBJ2-7; 10 positions agree with TRBD2. As DNA, the CDR3 is TGCGCCAGCAGCCGATTCCCTAGCGGGAGAGGCTCCTACGAGCAGTACTTC. Residues: CASSRFPSGRGSYEQYF.